This TCR beta chain appears in the sequencing data of a study of T cell responses to AZD1222 COVID-19 vaccine (dated by TCRdb to the early 2020s). With respect to the entire study: TCR sequencing was performed for 230 to 250 trial participants, of whom about 210 were given two doses of AZD1222 and approximately 26 were given two doses of MenACWY control vaccine. Trial participants were enrolled into age subgroups of 18-55, 56-69 and 70-plus years, which contained 148, 28 and 57 TCR-sequenced participants, respectively.

The germline ends are 6 bases apart after V is trimmed by 4 bases and J by 0 bases. Spanning cysteine to phenylalanine, the CDR3 consists of 14 amino acids. The entry retains the CDR3 DNA only, 42 bases that are in frame from base 1. The germline V gene encodes CDR1 SGHVS and CDR2 FQNEAQ. The time point label, as the study defines it: about 28 days (+/-7) after the second vaccine dose. Because spike-specific TCR depth and breadth did not differ between the two schedules, AZD1222 recipients who got a second dose at roughly 4 weeks were pooled with those who got a second dose at roughly 12 weeks. Vaccinee samples were obtained from the UK trials COV001 and COV002, which included a single-blind randomized controlled phase 2/3 trial of AZD1222 (ChAdOx1 nCoV-19) in healthy adults. For TCRbeta chain sequencing, PBMC samples from trial participants were taken at day 0 and at day 28 after the second dose.

Broader findings and caveats from the paper: Because no day 14 peak-response samples were available, repertoires were characterized only after the peak T cell response. Only a handful of AZD1222 recipients were SARS-CoV-2 seropositive at baseline, limiting conclusions about previously exposed vaccinees. A significant rise in spike-specific TCR breadth and depth was observed after two AZD1222 doses relative to day 0 and relative to MenACWY recipients. Reportedly, close to half of the unique spike-specific TCRs recognized epitopes lying outside the regions that are mutated in the B.1.351 and B.1.1.7 variants. The vaccine-associated CD4 TCRs covered the entire spike protein, and the dominant responses fell in regions 160-218 and 743-854. The 56-69-year group was small, and its depth increase did not reach significance, likely because of low power. Participants were mostly white British and included more females than males, and it was suggested by the authors that clonal diversity may have been underestimated.

The CDR3 regions of human TCRbeta chains were subjected to immunosequencing. For the original study's pipeline: TCRs in the repertoires were matched against a reference library of SARS-CoV-2-specific TCRs that had been generated with the MIRA antigen-specificity platform. Breadth was defined as the fraction of unique TCRs that were SARS-CoV-2-associated. Depth was defined as the fraction of total T cells that were SARS-CoV-2-associated. Each spike-specific TCR was assigned to its reactive spike region and to a CD4 or CD8 class using the MIRA data. Log10-transformed breadth and depth values were compared by one-way ANOVA with Sidak's multiple comparisons tests. TCRdb retrieved this table from immuneACCESS and kept in-frame rearrangements only. Not all clones are present; in checked studies, unresolved V genes account for under half, and no reason is known for the remainder. That table supplies the V and J calls and clone size; D and trimming were determined from the DNA. This sample gives approximately 270,000 clones in total; 85% to 95% of them show up just once. In total, the top ten clones hold about 0.5% of the sample.

As regards this clone: Its specific antigen is unknown. Per-nucleotide qualities are absent, and no much larger clonotype sits a single base away.

The receptor chain draws on TRBV7-8 and TRBJ1-4; the D gene lacks a confident call. The receptor comes from an adult who received the AZD1222 COVID-19 vaccine. The specimen comprised peripheral blood, sampled 28 days after the second AZD1222 dose. The CDR3 reads CASSWRPTNEKLFF. The nucleotide sequence is given as TGTGCCAGCAGCTGGAGACCAACTAATGAAAAACTGTTTTTT.